The entry below gives a single T cell receptor beta chain sequence along with its context. This sample was included in a study of blood T cell repertoires in COVID-19. Assay: immunoSEQ multiplex PCR; the TCRdb copy retains only in-frame clones and omits some. The table shows some 180,000 clones, with about 88% occurring only once. The sequence was obtained from a man aged 35 to 55 with active or convalescent COVID-19. The sample consisted of peripheral blood.

The CDR3 here is CASSLIGSTEAFF. In DNA form, the CDR3 reads TGTGCCAGCAGTCTCATCGGGAGCACTGAAGCTTTCTTT. This rearrangement joins TRBV28 to TRBJ1-1; no firm D call. Trimming pared 5 bases from V and 4 bases from J, leaving 11 bases between. The V gene's germline CDR1 is MDHEN and CDR2 SYDVKM. There are 13 residues in the CDR3.